The 14 T cell receptor beta chains in this list originate from one sample, sequenced in a study of blood T cells in healthy people across ages. A J-beta primer mix and a sample-barcoded 5' primer were used in a second PCR of roughly 6 to 11 cycles. TCRdb re-called the 5' RACE reads with MiXCR, one entry per CDR3 protein. The top ten clones hold approximately 7.9% of a sample with 1.2 million to 1.5 million distinct CDR3 sequences, about 40% of them seen once. The source material was blood. These receptors came from a woman aged 18-29 years in good health.

The chain recombines TRBV2 with TRBJ2-3; 10 positions match TRBD2. V lost 5 bases to trimming and J lost 4 bases; unmatched junction nucleotides: 6. Germline V gene lookup returns CDR1 SNHLY and CDR2 FYNNEI. The CDR3 length is 15 residues. CDR3 region: CASSPRAGGADTQYF. In nucleotides, the CDR3 is TGTGCCAGCAGTCCCCGAGCGGGGGGGGCAGATACGCAGTATTTT.

The chain has TRBV5-1 and TRBJ2-5; 9 nucleotides agree with TRBD2. Germline CDR1 SGHRS, CDR2 YFSETQ. This CDR3 has 15 residues. With V trimmed by 7 bases and J by 4 bases, 11 bases remained unmatched. The CDR3 DNA reads TGCGCCAGCTCGCGGGAGGGCTCGGGTGGAGAGACCCAGTACTTC. This codes for CASSREGSGGETQYF.

This chain connects TRBV25-1 to TRBJ1-6; 8 bases line up with TRBD1. Germline CDR1 and CDR2: MGHDK and SYGVNS. With V trimmed by 7 bases and J by 9 bases, 11 bases remained unmatched. The CDR3 has 15 amino acids. The CDR3 here is CASTPGDRWGSPLHF. In DNA form, the CDR3 reads TGTGCCAGCACCCCCGGGGACAGGTGGGGTTCACCCCTCCACTTT.

The CDR3 region is CSAKTRAGVTETQYF. In nucleotides, the CDR3 is TGCAGTGCTAAGACAAGGGCAGGGGTTACGGAGACCCAGTACTTC. V gene TRBV20-1 combines with J gene TRBJ2-5; D may be TRBD1 (6 bases). The CDR3 has 15 residues. The germline V and J ends were trimmed by 4 bases and 5 bases, with 20 bases remaining between them. The V gene's germline CDR1 is DFQATT and CDR2 SNEGSKA (reference sequence).

This clonotype was seen a few times. This rearrangement joins TRBV10-3 to TRBJ2-3; no clear D gene. The ends were cut back, 0 bases at V and 2 bases at J, with 9 bases in the middle. CDR3 size: 15 residues. CDR1 and CDR2 (germline): ENHRY, SYGVKD. The CDR3 coding sequence is TGTGCCATCAGTGAGTCGGGGTTAACCACAGATACGCAGTATTTT. Amino acid sequence: CAISESGLTTDTQYF.

The chain recombines TRBV12-3 or TRBV12-4 with TRBJ2-3; D is perhaps TRBD2 (5 bases). V lost 6 bases and J lost 4, with 17 bases in between. The CDR3 spans 15 residues. Here the CDR3 DNA reads TGTGCCAGCAGCCCAGGACGTGCGGGTCCAGATACGCAGTATTTT. The encoded protein is CASSPGRAGPDTQYF.

This clonotype was counted only a few times. The V and J genes are TRBV18 and TRBJ2-3; no definite D call. Germline V lookup: CDR1 KGHSH, CDR2 LQKENI. The CDR3 loop spans 13 amino acids. V lost 8 bases to trimming and J lost 4 bases, with 13 bases between them. CDR3 sequence: CASTESGADTQYF. The CDR3 DNA sequence: TGTGCCAGCACAGAATCCGGCGCAGATACGCAGTATTTT.

The chain is built from TRBV14 and TRBJ2-1; D unresolved. The better agreement between TRBJ2-7 and the DNA end casts doubt on the J call. Per the germline V gene, CDR1 is SGHDN and CDR2 is FVKESK. The CDR3 length is 11 residues. The CDR3 DNA sequence: TGTGCCAGCAGCCGAGTTAGTGAGCAGTACTTC. It encodes CASSRVSEQYF.

V gene TRBV28 combines with J gene TRBJ1-1, with a tentative D call TRBD1 (5 bases). The CDR3 runs to 16 residues. V was trimmed by 3 bases and J by 1 base, leaving 15 bases between them. Germline V lookup: CDR1 MDHEN, CDR2 SYDVKM. DNA of the CDR3: TGTGCCAGCAGTTTTCCAAGTACCCAGGGGAACACTGAAGCTTTCTTT. Amino acid sequence: CASSFPSTQGNTEAFF.

This clonotype came up a few times. This chain connects TRBV12-5 to TRBJ1-1, with D uncertain. Germline assignment: CDR1 LGHNT and CDR2 FRNRAP. Trimming left V 8 bases short and J 0 bases short, with 16 bases between. This CDR3 has 15 amino acids. CDR3 sequence: CASSPAGSLNTEAFF. The DNA for the CDR3 is TGTGCTAGTTCCCCTGCGGGTTCTTTGAACACTGAAGCTTTCTTT. Complete variable domain (other parts from reference TRBV12-5 and TRBJ1-1): DARVTQTPRHKVTEMGQEVTMRCQPILGHNTVFWYRQTMMQGLELLAYFRNRAPLDDSGMPKDRFSAEMPDATLATLKIQPSEPRDSAVYFCASSPAGSLNTEAFFGQGTRLTVV.

There are a few counts of this clonotype. The chain employs TRBV2 and TRBJ2-1; no definite D call. V dropped 8 bases and J dropped 3 bases, with 8 bases sitting between them. The V gene's germline CDR1 is SNHLY and CDR2 FYNNEI. The CDR3 runs 12 residues. This chain's CDR3 is CASGDDYNEQFF. The CDR3 nucleotides are TGTGCCAGCGGGGATGACTACAATGAGCAGTTCTTC.

The chain uses TRBV5-1 and TRBJ1-1; 8 bases fit TRBD1. With 0 bases clipped from V and 5 bases from J, the junction kept 6 bases outside the gene matches. Germline-derived CDR1 and CDR2 are SGHRS and YFSETQ. The CDR3 contains 15 residues. CDR3 amino acids: CASSLGTGIVTEAFF. In DNA form, the CDR3 reads TGCGCCAGCAGCTTGGGGACAGGGATTGTGACTGAAGCTTTCTTT.

In its sample, this clonotype was seen a few times. V usage is TRBV10-1 and J usage is TRBJ2-7; D unresolved. Germline lookup yields CDR1 WNHNN and CDR2 SYGVQD (reference sequence). The ends were cut back, 8 bases at V and 5 bases at J, with 22 bases in the middle. This CDR3 comprises 15 residues. CDR3 in amino acids: CASSNLGIRKDEQYF. CDR3 sequence (DNA): TGCGCCAGCTCGAACCTGGGGATTCGAAAGGACGAGCAGTACTTC.

This clonotype has a handful of counts. The chain carries TRBV24-1 and TRBJ2-3; D not certain. CDR3 length: 13 amino acids. The germline V and J ends were trimmed by 7 bases and 4 bases, with 11 bases remaining between them. Per germline, CDR1 KGHDR and CDR2 SFDVKD. CDR3 sequence reads: CATSPRKPDTQYF. The CDR3 DNA follows: TGTGCCACCAGCCCCCGAAAGCCAGATACGCAGTATTTT.